One and the same sample provided the 9 T cell receptor beta chains below, sequenced in a study of cytotoxic CD8 clonotypes in ibrutinib-treated CLL. TCRdb keeps only in-frame clones here, not all; method: immunoSEQ multiplex PCR. The sample holds around 310,000 clones; roughly 80% are singletons and the top ten take 6.5% to 8.5%. This specimen consisted of PBMCs, obtained before ibrutinib treatment. The receptor source for this set is a human donor with chronic lymphocytic leukemia.

The chain combines TRBV6-6 with TRBJ1-2; 7 nucleotides match TRBD1. CDR1 MNHNY and CDR2 SVGAGI come from the germline V gene (reference sequence). This CDR3 is 14 amino acids long. V was clipped by 5 bases and J by 3 bases; unmatched bases: 6. In DNA, the CDR3 is TGTGCCAGCAGTAACCGAGGGACAGACTATGGCTACACCTTC. It yields the protein CASSNRGTDYGYTF.

The V gene is TRBV5-6, the J gene TRBJ1-5, with 9 bases identical to TRBD1. Germline CDR1 SGHDT, CDR2 YYEEEE. Trimming at V came to 2 bases and at J to 4 bases, leaving 4 bases not matched to a gene. This CDR3 spans 15 amino acids. The CDR3 loop is CASSFGDRVNQPQHF. CDR3 nucleotide sequence: TGTGCCAGCAGCTTCGGGGACAGGGTGAATCAGCCCCAGCATTTT.

This chain connects TRBV1 to TRBJ2-7. TRBV1 corresponds to a pseudogene. This CDR3 spans 17 amino acids. The CDR3 DNA is TGCACCAGCAGCCGGAGATTGGTGCACCGGGGACCCTACGAGCAGTACTTC. Encoded protein: CTSSRRLVHRGPYEQYF.

The chain uses TRBV15 and TRBJ2-2; no definite D call. The CDR3 length is 15 residues. The V end was cut by 1 base, the J end by 4 bases, with 10 bases between. Germline values: CDR1 LNHNV, CDR2 YYDKDF (reference sequence). DNA of the CDR3: TGTGCCACCAGCAGAGCGTCCAGACCCACCGGGGAGCTGTTTTTT. Its translation: CATSRASRPTGELFF.

J is TRBJ2-3 and V is TRBV7-6; D is perhaps TRBD1 (6 bases). The CDR3 is made up of 14 amino acids. V was shortened by 4 bases and J by 0 bases, with 8 bases between the two germline ends. From germline, CDR1 is SGHVS and CDR2 FNYEAQ. CDR3 DNA: TGTGCCAGCAGCTCCGGACAGAGCACAGATACGCAGTATTTT. It codes for CASSSGQSTDTQYF.

This clone is a singleton in its sample. The chain recombines TRBV4-2 with TRBJ2-7; D is perhaps TRBD1 (5 bases). From germline, CDR1 is LGHNA and CDR2 YNFKEQ. The germline V and J ends were trimmed by 0 bases and 8 bases, with 11 bases remaining between them. CDR3 length: 13 amino acids. The CDR3 loop reads CASSQEPNRKQYF. CDR3 coding DNA: TGTGCCAGCAGCCAAGAACCCAACAGGAAGCAGTACTTC.

This chain connects TRBV6-5 to TRBJ2-7, with unresolved D. Germline CDR1 MNHEY, CDR2 SVGAGI. V was trimmed by 5 bases and J by 4 bases, leaving 12 bases between them. The CDR3 consists of 13 residues. The CDR3 coding sequence is TGTGCCAGCAGTGTATTTCAAGGTTACGAGCAGTACTTC. Its translation is CASSVFQGYEQYF.

The chain employs TRBV7-2 and TRBJ2-7; the D is unclear. The CDR3 is 17 residues long. V was clipped by 0 bases and J by 1 base, with 16 bases between them. Germline CDR1 is SGHTA and CDR2 is FQGNSA. The CDR3 loop is CASSLAGVSPGSYEQYF. CDR3 in DNA: TGTGCCAGCAGCTTAGCAGGCGTTAGCCCTGGATCCTACGAGCAGTACTTC.

CDR3 nucleotide sequence: TGTGCCAGCAGTCGCACTAGGCAAGAGACCCAGTACTTC. It codes for CASSRTRQETQYF. The rearrangement joins TRBV7-2 to TRBJ2-5; perhaps TRBD2 as D (5 bases). The V and J ends lost 6 bases and 2 bases respectively, with 10 bases between them. Germline CDR1 is SGHTA and CDR2 is FQGNSA. The CDR3 spans 13 residues.